What follows are 27 T cell receptor beta chains derived from one specimen sequenced in a study of PD-1 blockade in classical Hodgkin lymphoma. Clones were read by immunoSEQ multiplex PCR, and TCRdb kept only the in-frame ones, dropping some. In the table there are 20,000 to 30,000 clones, 80% to 90% of which are singletons. Each of the patients experienced relapse following autologous stem cell transplantation, and their brentuximab vedotin exposure differed. This sample comprised peripheral blood mononuclear cells (PBMCs), obtained before the second cycle of nivolumab. Receptor source: a human donor with classical Hodgkin lymphoma.

This rearrangement joins TRBV7-9 to TRBJ1-2; D is possibly TRBD1 (5 bases). The germline V gene encodes CDR1 SEHNR and CDR2 FQNEAQ (reference sequence). The CDR3 spans 12 residues. V dropped 3 bases and J dropped 12 bases, with 14 bases sitting between them. CDR3 DNA: TGTGCCAGCAGCTTTACGCAGGGATTCAACACCTTC. Its translation: CASSFTQGFNTF.

The chain has TRBV10-3 and TRBJ1-6; weak D call: TRBD1 (6 bases). Germline loops: CDR1 ENHRY, CDR2 SYGVKD. V was cut by 3 bases and J by 8 bases, with 14 bases left in between. The CDR3 has 15 residues. In nucleotides, the CDR3 is TGTGCCATCAGTGAAGTTGGGGGCCGGGATTCACCCCTCCACTTT. It yields the protein CAISEVGGRDSPLHF.

The chain uses TRBV5-1 and TRBJ1-1; 7 positions match TRBD1. There are 14 residues in the CDR3. Looked up from germline, CDR1 is SGHRS and CDR2 is YFSETQ. V lost 2 bases, J lost 3 bases, and 4 bases stayed unmatched. The CDR3 DNA sequence: TGCGCCAGCAGCTTCGTTCAGGGGGACACTGAAGCTTTCTTT. Translated: CASSFVQGDTEAFF.

The rearrangement links TRBV7-2 to TRBJ2-4; D could derive from TRBD1 or TRBD2 (5 bases each). The CDR3 totals 15 residues. The V gene lost 5 bases and the J gene lost 0 bases, with 11 bases spanning the gap. Germline loops: CDR1 SGHTA, CDR2 FQGNSA. CDR3 protein: CASSPPGTAKNIQYF. CDR3 bases: TGTGCCAGCAGCCCACCCGGGACAGCCAAAAACATTCAGTACTTC. Full variable domain (missing parts from reference TRBV7-2 and TRBJ2-4): GAGVSQSPSNKVTEKGKDVELRCDPISGHTALYWYRQSLGQGLEFLIYFQGNSAPDKSGLPSDRFSAERTGGSVSTLTIQRTQQEDSAVYLCASSPPGTAKNIQYFGAGTRLSVL.

This clone has a single count. CDR3 sequence reads: CASSMTSGVTDTQYF. CDR3 in DNA: TGTGCCAGTAGTATGACTAGCGGGGTAACAGATACGCAGTATTTT. This chain links TRBV19 with TRBJ2-3; 11 positions match TRBD2. The CDR3 runs 15 residues. V was clipped by 3 bases and J by 3 bases; unmatched bases: 2. Looked up from germline, CDR1 is LNHDA and CDR2 is SQIVND (reference sequence).

V usage is TRBV4-3 and J usage is TRBJ1-1; D possibly corresponds to TRBD1 (6 bases). Per the germline V gene, CDR1 is LGHNA and CDR2 is YSLEER. The CDR3 has 16 residues. V was cut by 1 base and J by 0 bases, with 12 bases left in between. The CDR3 sequence is CASSQATGPMNTEAFF. CDR3 nucleotides: TGCGCCAGCAGCCAAGCGACAGGACCCATGAACACTGAAGCTTTCTTT.

The chain employs TRBV28 and TRBJ2-7; D is unclear. V was shortened by 4 bases and J by 4 bases, with 5 bases between the two germline ends. This CDR3 is 11 amino acids long. In germline, CDR1 is MDHEN, CDR2 SYDVKM. DNA for the CDR3: TGTGCCAGCAGTTCATTTTACGAGCAGTACTTC. This translates into CASSSFYEQYF. Full variable domain (outside the CDR3, taken from reference TRBV28 and TRBJ2-7): DVKVTQSSRYLVKRTGEKVFLECVQDMDHENMFWYRQDPGLGLRLIYFSYDVKMKEKGDIPEGYSVSREKKERFSLILESASTNQTSMYLCASSSFYEQYFGPGTRLTVT.

This clone occurred once. The chain links TRBV14 to TRBJ2-7, with D unresolved. Germline-derived CDR1 and CDR2 are SGHDN and FVKESK. The CDR3 covers 14 residues. Trimming took 0 bases from V and 7 from J, leaving 13 bases between them. This chain's CDR3 is CASSQDEFPREQYF. CDR3 DNA sequence: TGTGCCAGCAGCCAAGATGAGTTCCCGCGAGAGCAGTACTTC.

The chain is built from TRBV6-6 and TRBJ2-2; TRBD1 matches at 7 bases. Germline V lookup: CDR1 MNHNY, CDR2 SVGAGI (reference sequence). CDR3 length equals 15 residues. Losses at the gene ends were 6 bases for V and 2 bases for J; bases not matched to a gene: 6. The CDR3 region has the DNA TGTGCCAGCAGAGATAGACAGGGAAACACCGGGGAGCTGTTTTTT. Translating gives CASRDRQGNTGELFF.

This chain uses TRBV28 with TRBJ1-4; weak D call: TRBD1 (5 bases). V was shortened by 5 bases and J by 0 bases, with 13 bases between the two germline ends. The CDR3 length is 16 residues. The V gene's germline CDR1 is MDHEN and CDR2 SYDVKM. CDR3 nucleotides: TGTGCCAGCAGTGACCCGACAGTTGCAACTAATGAAAAACTGTTTTTT. It encodes CASSDPTVATNEKLFF. The whole variable domain, filled in from reference TRBV28 and TRBJ1-4, reads DVKVTQSSRYLVKRTGEKVFLECVQDMDHENMFWYRQDPGLGLRLIYFSYDVKMKEKGDIPEGYSVSREKKERFSLILESASTNQTSMYLCASSDPTVATNEKLFFGSGTQLSVL.

The J gene is TRBJ1-2, the V gene TRBV29-1; tentative D call: TRBD1 (5 bases). Germline lookup yields CDR1 SQVTM and CDR2 ANQGSEA. V gave up 6 bases and J gave up 0 bases, with 17 bases separating them. The CDR3 totals 15 residues. CDR3: CSVEHGGDANYGYTF. The CDR3 DNA follows: TGCAGCGTGGAGCATGGGGGGGATGCTAACTATGGCTACACCTTC.

This clone has more than one count but fewer than ten. The chain uses TRBV28 and TRBJ2-7; D may correspond to TRBD1 or TRBD2 (7 bases each). Per germline, CDR1 MDHEN and CDR2 SYDVKM. The V end lost 6 bases, the J end lost 4 bases, and 16 bases lay between the germline ends. CDR3 length: 14 amino acids. The CDR3 nucleotides are TGTGCCAGCAGCCCGGGCAGGGGGGGGTACGAGCAGTACTTC. Protein: CASSPGRGGYEQYF.

By proportion, this clone is medium-sized. This sequence joins TRBV5-6 and TRBJ2-7, with D possibly TRBD2 on 5 matching bases. Germline-derived CDR1 and CDR2 are SGHDT and YYEEEE. CDR3 length: 12 amino acids. Deletions cut 8 bases from V and 5 bases from J, with 14 bases between. The CDR3 region is CASGRGLHEQYF. For the CDR3, the DNA is TGTGCCAGTGGGCGCGGACTCCACGAGCAGTACTTC.

V usage is TRBV7-2 and J usage is TRBJ2-3; 10 nucleotides align to TRBD2. Germline CDR1 reads SGHTA; CDR2 reads FQGNSA. This CDR3 region has 16 residues. Trimming took 1 base from V and 3 from J; bases not matched to a gene: 4. CDR3 nucleotides: TGTGCCAGCAGCTTAGAGAAACTAGCGGGAACAGATACGCAGTATTTT. This encodes CASSLEKLAGTDTQYF.

The CDR3 DNA is TGTGCCAGCAGCCCGACGTCAGCGGTGAACACTGAAGCTTTCTTT. The encoded protein is CASSPTSAVNTEAFF. The chain links TRBV6-1 to TRBJ1-1; the D is unclear. The germline V gene has CDR1 MNHNS and CDR2 SASEGT. This CDR3 is built from 15 residues. V was clipped by 6 bases and J by 0 bases, with 14 bases between them.

J is TRBJ2-2 and V is TRBV7-2; no clear D. The CDR3 totals 16 residues. V lost 0 bases and J 3 bases, leaving 11 bases between the germline ends. Germline V gene data show CDR1 as SGHTA and CDR2 as FQGNSA. The CDR3 region is CASSLASTPHTGELFF. CDR3 bases: TGTGCCAGCAGCTTAGCCAGCACCCCACACACCGGGGAGCTGTTTTTT.

The V gene is TRBV19, the J gene TRBJ1-1; D call uncertain. V was clipped by 5 bases and J by 1 base, with 11 bases between them. Germline V gene lookup returns CDR1 LNHDA and CDR2 SQIVND (reference sequence). The CDR3 spans 14 residues. The CDR3 sequence is CASSPRAGNTEAFF. CDR3 sequence (DNA): TGTGCCAGTAGTCCTCGAGCCGGGAACACTGAAGCTTTCTTT.

This clone was picked up one time. The J gene is TRBJ2-1, the V gene TRBV10-2; 8 bases align to TRBD2. The CDR3 consists of 15 residues. CDR1 and CDR2 (germline): WSHSY, SAAADI. V dropped 6 bases and J dropped 5; count of bases not matched to a gene: 9. The CDR3 DNA is TGCGCCAGCAGAGGAGCGGGGGTATTACACAATGAGCAGTTCTTC. Residues: CASRGAGVLHNEQFF.

This rearrangement joins TRBV5-8 to TRBJ2-7, with D unclear. This CDR3 region has 15 residues. Germline CDR1 is SGHTS and CDR2 is YDEGEE. V was trimmed by 4 bases and J by 0 bases, leaving 14 bases between them. CDR3 region: CASSKDRIISYEQYF. The CDR3 nucleotides are TGTGCCAGCAGCAAGGACCGGATAATCTCCTACGAGCAGTACTTC.

V and J are TRBV4-1 and TRBJ1-2; D gene uncertain. With 1 base removed from V and 5 bases from J, the gap between germline ends came to 8 bases. This CDR3 contains 13 residues. CDR1 and CDR2 (germline): MGHRA, YSYEKL. The CDR3 region has the DNA TGCGCCAGCAGCCAAGTTTTCGGGTATGGCTACACCTTC. Translated: CASSQVFGYGYTF.

This sequence joins TRBV4-3 and TRBJ2-2; tentatively, D is TRBD2 (5 bases). The CDR3 runs 15 residues. Trimming left V 6 bases short and J 5 bases short, with 16 bases between. CDR1 and CDR2 (germline): LGHNA, YSLEER. In DNA form, the CDR3 reads TGCGCCAGCAGTCAGGACGAGAGGGTTACCGGGGAGCTGTTTTTT. Its protein product is CASSQDERVTGELFF.

There are a few counts of this clone. The chain uses TRBV25-1 and TRBJ2-3, with 8 bases that match TRBD1. Germline CDR1 is MGHDK and CDR2 is SYGVNS. The length of the CDR3 is 13 residues. The V segment lost 8 bases and the J segment 3 bases; nucleotides outside the gene matches: 4. The CDR3 nucleotides read TGTGCCAGCGGGAGGACAGGGACAGATACGCAGTATTTT. It translates to CASGRTGTDTQYF.

CDR3 DNA: TGTGCCAGCAGTGACGGGGAGGGGACCGGGCCCCAGCATTTT. Amino acid sequence: CASSDGEGTGPQHF. V gene TRBV6-4 combines with J gene TRBJ1-5; perhaps TRBD1 as D (5 bases). The germline V gene has CDR1 MRHNA and CDR2 SNTAGT. The germline V and J ends were trimmed by 2 bases and 9 bases, with 14 bases remaining between them. This CDR3 comprises 14 residues.

V usage is TRBV5-1 and J usage is TRBJ1-4; D not resolved. CDR1 SGHRS and CDR2 YFSETQ come from the germline V gene. The ends were cut back, 4 bases at V and 5 bases at J, with 15 bases in the middle. This CDR3 has 15 amino acids. Here the CDR3 reads CASSEWSGENEKLFF. CDR3 in DNA: TGCGCCAGCAGCGAATGGTCCGGGGAGAATGAAAAACTGTTTTTT. Full variable domain (remainder filled in from reference TRBV5-1 and TRBJ1-4): KAGVTQTPRYLIKTRGQQVTLSCSPISGHRSVSWYQQTPGQGLQFLFEYFSETQRNKGNFPGRFSGRQFSNSRSEMNVSTLELGDSALYLCASSEWSGENEKLFFGSGTQLSVL.

The genes are TRBV2 and TRBJ2-3; 10 bases match TRBD2. V shed 10 bases and J 3 bases; nucleotides not matched to a gene: 7. The CDR3 runs to 14 residues. Per the germline V gene, CDR1 is SNHLY and CDR2 is FYNNEI. For the CDR3, the DNA is TGTGCCACTGGAGGACTAGCGGTAACAGATACGCAGTATTTT. It specifies CATGGLAVTDTQYF.

The V call is TRBV5-4, the J call TRBJ2-7; TRBD1 is a possible D gene (5 bases). V was pared by 4 bases and J by 1 base, with 9 bases between. Germline CDR1 and CDR2: SGHNT and YYREEE (reference sequence). CDR3 length: 13 residues. The CDR3 sequence is CASSLRGSYEQYF. CDR3 DNA sequence: TGTGCCAGCAGCCTTAGGGGATCCTACGAGCAGTACTTC.

The V call is TRBV29-1, the J call TRBJ2-4; TRBD2 matches 7 bases. Germline CDR1 is SQVTM and CDR2 is ANQGSEA. This CDR3 is 13 amino acids long. Trimming took 3 bases from V and 1 from J; bases not matched to a gene: 0. The CDR3 region is CSVEGGAKNIQYF. Here the CDR3 DNA reads TGCAGCGTTGAGGGGGGGGCCAAAAACATTCAGTACTTC.